This T cell receptor beta chain was captured in a study of cytomegalovirus exposure and HLA in healthy donors. Here immunoSEQ multiplex PCR was the method, and the copy in TCRdb shows in-frame clones only, minus some. Of some 150,000 clones listed, approximately 88% are singletons. The CDR3 loop spans 15 amino acids. With V trimmed by 1 base and J by 2 bases, 6 bases remained unmatched. Germline V CDR1 and CDR2: SGHRS, YFSETQ. This clonotype was sampled from a young man in good health and CMV-seropositive. The specimen sequenced was PBMCs. The chain uses TRBV5-1 and TRBJ2-7, with 7 bases aligning to TRBD2. The chain's CDR3 is CASSLLAAQTYEQYF. The CDR3 DNA follows: TGCGCCAGCAGCTTGCTAGCGGCCCAGACCTACGAGCAGTACTTC.